The present T cell receptor (beta chain) was sequenced within a study of CD8+CD57+ T cells in acquired aplastic anemia. About the research overall: Healthy donors yielded some 11 million CD4+ cell reads on average.

TCR beta VDJ and CDR3 were profiled, and genomic DNA was the template. MiXCR, run by TCRdb on the reads, gives a single entry per CDR3 protein. The table lists some 180,000 distinct CDR3 sequences, 45% to 50% of them singletons. V lost 10 bases and J 2 bases, leaving 17 bases between the germline ends. Germline V gene sequence: CDR1 SNHLY, CDR2 FYNNEI. The CDR3 sequence is 14 residues long. Study results and caveats: Statistical testing detected no significant gap in CD8+ Simpson's diversity between patients and controls. A set of approximately 29 CD8+ CDR3 sequences was shared between patients and controls, and these sequences appeared highly expressed in patients.

On this clonotype itself: Its antigen is undetermined.

This TCR was sampled from a human donor in good health. Source material: sorted CD4+, CD8+, or CD8+CD57+ T cells (not recorded which) from PBMCs. The rearrangement joins TRBV2 to TRBJ1-2; D is perhaps TRBD1 (6 bases). The DNA for the CDR3 is TGTGCCATAGTCACAGGACAGCTAAACTATGGCTACACCTTC. Its translation: CAIVTGQLNYGYTF.